Reported below is one T cell receptor beta chain. Its antigen is unidentified. CDR1 is LGHNA, CDR2 YSLEER, per germline. The CDR3 covers 14 residues. V gave up 6 bases and J gave up 5 bases; unmatched junction bases: 4. The sample belongs to a study of cytomegalovirus exposure and HLA in healthy donors. Findings and limits, study-wide: Most TCR sequences were uncommon, yet certain public TCRs appeared in many donors. Within the data, a cluster of highly shared sequence variants was likely a sequencing artifact.

PCR was performed using 60 Vbeta and 13 Jbeta primers. Per the original methods: Per a later analysis, the number of unique TCR beta chains was roughly 80 million, of which around 9.9 million were shared. Produced via immunoSEQ multiplex PCR; TCRdb's table is partial and in-frame only. D and trimming come from the DNA, and the V and J calls and clone size come from that table. The sample includes approximately 140,000 clones, approximately 80% seen only once; the top ten take less than 2%. The clonotype was recovered from a woman aged 40 to 50 in good health and CMV-seronegative. This chain uses TRBV4-3 with TRBJ2-3; TRBD1 agrees at 11 bases. Sequenced: PBMCs. The CDR3 here is CASSGQGAGDTQYF. As DNA, the CDR3 is TGCGCCAGCAGTGGACAGGGGGCAGGAGATACGCAGTATTTT.